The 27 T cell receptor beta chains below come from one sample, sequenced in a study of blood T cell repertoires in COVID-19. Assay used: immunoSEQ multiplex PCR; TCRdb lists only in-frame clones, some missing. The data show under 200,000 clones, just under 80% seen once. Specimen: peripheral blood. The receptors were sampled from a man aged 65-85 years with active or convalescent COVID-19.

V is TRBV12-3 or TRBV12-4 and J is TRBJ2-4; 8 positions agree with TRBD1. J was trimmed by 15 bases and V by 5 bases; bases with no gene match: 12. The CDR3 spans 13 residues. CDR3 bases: TGTGCCAGCAGTACCCGGGACAGGTTTAATCCGTACTTC. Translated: CASSTRDRFNPYF.

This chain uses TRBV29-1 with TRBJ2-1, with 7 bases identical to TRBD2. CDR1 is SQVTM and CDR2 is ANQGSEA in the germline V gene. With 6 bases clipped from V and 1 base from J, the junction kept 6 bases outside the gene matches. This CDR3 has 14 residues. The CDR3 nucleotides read TGCAGCGTCAAGCGGGGTGGGTCCTACAATGAGCAGTTCTTC. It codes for CSVKRGGSYNEQFF.

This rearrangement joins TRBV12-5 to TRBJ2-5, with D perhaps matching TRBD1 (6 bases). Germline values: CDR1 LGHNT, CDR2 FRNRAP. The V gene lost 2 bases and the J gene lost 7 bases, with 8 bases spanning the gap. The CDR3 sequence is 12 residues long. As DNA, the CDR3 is TGTGCTAGTGGTTTGCCACAGGGGACCCAGTACTTC. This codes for CASGLPQGTQYF.

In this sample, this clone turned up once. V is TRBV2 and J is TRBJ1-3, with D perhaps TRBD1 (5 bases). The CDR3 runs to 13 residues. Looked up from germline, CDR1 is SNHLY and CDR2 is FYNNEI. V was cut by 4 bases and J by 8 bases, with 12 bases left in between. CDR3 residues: CASSGQGQDTIYF. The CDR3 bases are TGTGCCAGCAGTGGGCAGGGTCAGGACACCATATATTTT.

The CDR3 spells CAARQGANPYGYTF. The CDR3 coding sequence is TGTGCTGCCCGCCAGGGGGCGAACCCCTATGGCTACACCTTC. The rearrangement joins TRBV6-5 to TRBJ1-2; 8 bases are shared with TRBD1. This CDR3 spans 14 amino acids. The germline V gene encodes CDR1 MNHEY and CDR2 SVGAGI.

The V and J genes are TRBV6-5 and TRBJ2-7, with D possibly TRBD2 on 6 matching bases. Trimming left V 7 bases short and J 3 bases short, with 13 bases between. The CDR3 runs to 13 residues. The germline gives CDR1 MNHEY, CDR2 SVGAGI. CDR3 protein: CASMRDGLYEQYF. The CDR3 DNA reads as TGTGCCAGCATGCGGGACGGTCTCTACGAGCAGTACTTC.

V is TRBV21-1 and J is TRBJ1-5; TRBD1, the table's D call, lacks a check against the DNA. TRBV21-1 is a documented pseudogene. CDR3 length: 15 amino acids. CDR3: CASSKLIWGDRNQHF. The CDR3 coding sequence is TGTGCCAGCAGCAAATTGATTTGGGGAGACAGGAACCAGCATTTT.

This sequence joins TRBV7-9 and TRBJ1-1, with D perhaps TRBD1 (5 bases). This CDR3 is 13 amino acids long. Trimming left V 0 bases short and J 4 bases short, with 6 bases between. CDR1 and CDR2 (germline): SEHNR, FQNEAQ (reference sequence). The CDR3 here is CASSLADSTEAFF. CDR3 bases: TGTGCCAGCAGCTTAGCCGACAGCACTGAAGCTTTCTTT.

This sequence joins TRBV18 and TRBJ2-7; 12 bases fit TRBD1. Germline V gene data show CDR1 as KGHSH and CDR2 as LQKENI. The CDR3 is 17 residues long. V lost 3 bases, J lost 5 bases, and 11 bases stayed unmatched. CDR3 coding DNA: TGTGCCAGCTCACCCGCCCCGGGACAGGGGGCTCGCGACGAGCAGTACTTC. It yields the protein CASSPAPGQGARDEQYF.

DNA for the CDR3: TGTGCCACCAGTGATTCACGGGGCAATGAGCAGTTCTTC. Translated, it gives CATSDSRGNEQFF. The rearrangement uses TRBV24-1 and TRBJ2-1; D is possibly TRBD2 (5 bases). V lost 2 bases to trimming and J lost 6 bases, with 7 bases between them. Looked up from germline, CDR1 is KGHDR and CDR2 is SFDVKD. This CDR3 is built from 13 residues.

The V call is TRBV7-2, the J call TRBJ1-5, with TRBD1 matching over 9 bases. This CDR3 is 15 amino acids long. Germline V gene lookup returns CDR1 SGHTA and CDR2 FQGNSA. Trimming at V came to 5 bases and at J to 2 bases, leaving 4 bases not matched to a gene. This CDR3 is CASSLWTGGNQPQHF. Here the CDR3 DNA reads TGTGCCAGCAGCCTCTGGACAGGGGGCAATCAGCCCCAGCATTTT.

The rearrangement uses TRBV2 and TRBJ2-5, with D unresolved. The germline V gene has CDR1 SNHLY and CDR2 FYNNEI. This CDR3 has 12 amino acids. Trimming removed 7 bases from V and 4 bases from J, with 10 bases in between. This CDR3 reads CASKSPLETQYF. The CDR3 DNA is TGTGCCAGCAAGAGCCCCCTAGAGACCCAGTACTTC.

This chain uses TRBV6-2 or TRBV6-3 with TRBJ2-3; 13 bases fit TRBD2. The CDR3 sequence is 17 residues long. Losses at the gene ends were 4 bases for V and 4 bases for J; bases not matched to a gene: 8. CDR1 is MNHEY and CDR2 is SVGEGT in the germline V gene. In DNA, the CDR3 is TGTGCCAGCAGTTCCGGACTAGCGGGAGTATGGGCAGATACGCAGTATTTT. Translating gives CASSSGLAGVWADTQYF.

The CDR3 DNA reads TGTGCCAGCAGCTTTAAGAGGGCGGGGTCTTATGGCTACACCTTC. It yields the protein CASSFKRAGSYGYTF. This chain uses TRBV7-6 with TRBJ1-2; D ambiguous. Germline loops: CDR1 SGHVS, CDR2 FNYEAQ. The CDR3 runs 15 residues. V shed 3 bases and J shed 5 bases, with 16 bases lying between them. The full variable domain, in which reference TRBV7-6 and TRBJ1-2 provide the parts outside the CDR3, is GAGVSQSPRYKVTKRGQDVALRCDPISGHVSLYWYRQALGQGPEFLTYFNYEAQQDKSGLPNDRFSAERPEGSISTLTIQRTEQRDSAMYRCASSFKRAGSYGYTFGSGTRLTVV.

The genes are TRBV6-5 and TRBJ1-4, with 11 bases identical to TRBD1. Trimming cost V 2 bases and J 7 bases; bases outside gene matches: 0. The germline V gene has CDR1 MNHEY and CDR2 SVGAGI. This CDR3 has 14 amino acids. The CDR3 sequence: CASSYGTGGEKLFF. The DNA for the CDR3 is TGTGCCAGCAGTTACGGGACAGGGGGTGAAAAACTGTTTTTT.

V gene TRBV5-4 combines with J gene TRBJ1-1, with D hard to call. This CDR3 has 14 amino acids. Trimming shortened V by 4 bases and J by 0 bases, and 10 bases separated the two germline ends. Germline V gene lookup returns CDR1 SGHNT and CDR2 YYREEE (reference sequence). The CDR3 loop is CASSPESMNTEAFF. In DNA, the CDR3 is TGTGCCAGCAGCCCGGAGAGTATGAACACTGAAGCTTTCTTT.

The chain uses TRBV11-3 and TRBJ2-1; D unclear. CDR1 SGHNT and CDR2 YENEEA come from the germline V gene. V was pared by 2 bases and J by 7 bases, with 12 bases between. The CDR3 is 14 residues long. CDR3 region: CASSLSELANEQFF. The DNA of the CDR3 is TGTGCCAGCAGCTTAAGCGAACTTGCTAATGAGCAGTTCTTC.

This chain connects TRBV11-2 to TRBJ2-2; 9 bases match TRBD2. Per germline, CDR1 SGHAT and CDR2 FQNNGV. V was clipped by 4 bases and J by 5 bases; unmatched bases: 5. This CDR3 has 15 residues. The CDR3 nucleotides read TGTGCCAGCAGCTGGGTTAGCGGGGGAACCGGGGAGCTGTTTTTT. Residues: CASSWVSGGTGELFF.

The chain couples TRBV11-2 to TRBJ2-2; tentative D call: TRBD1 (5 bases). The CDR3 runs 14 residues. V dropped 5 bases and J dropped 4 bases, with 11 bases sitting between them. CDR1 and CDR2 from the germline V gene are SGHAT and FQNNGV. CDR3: CASSLHRGTGELFF. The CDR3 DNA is TGTGCCAGCAGCCTGCATAGGGGCACCGGGGAGCTGTTTTTT.

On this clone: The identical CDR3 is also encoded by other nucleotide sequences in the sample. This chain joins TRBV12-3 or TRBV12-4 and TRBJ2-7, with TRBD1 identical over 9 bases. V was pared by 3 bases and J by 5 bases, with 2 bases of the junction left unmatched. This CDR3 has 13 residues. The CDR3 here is CASSLDRGDEQYF. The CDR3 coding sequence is TGTGCCAGCAGTTTGGACAGGGGAGACGAGCAGTACTTC.

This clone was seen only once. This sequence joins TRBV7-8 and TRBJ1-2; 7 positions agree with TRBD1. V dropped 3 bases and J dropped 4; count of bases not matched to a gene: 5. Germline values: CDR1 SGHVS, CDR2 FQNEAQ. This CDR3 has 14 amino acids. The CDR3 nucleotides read TGTGCCAGCAGCTTGCACAGGGGTGGCTATGGCTACACCTTC. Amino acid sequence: CASSLHRGGYGYTF.

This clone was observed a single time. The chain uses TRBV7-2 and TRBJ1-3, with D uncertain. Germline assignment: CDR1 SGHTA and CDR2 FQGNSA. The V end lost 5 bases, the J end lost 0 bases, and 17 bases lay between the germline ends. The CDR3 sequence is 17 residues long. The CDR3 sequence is CASSTYQVAASGNTIYF. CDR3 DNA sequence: TGTGCCAGCAGCACATACCAGGTCGCAGCCTCTGGAAACACCATATATTTT.

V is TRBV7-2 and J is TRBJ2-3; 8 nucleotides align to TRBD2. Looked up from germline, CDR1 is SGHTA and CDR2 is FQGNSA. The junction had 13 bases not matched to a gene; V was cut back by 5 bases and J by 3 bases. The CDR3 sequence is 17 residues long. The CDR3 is CASSLKRGSGGTDTQYF. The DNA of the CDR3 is TGTGCCAGCAGCCTTAAGAGGGGAAGCGGGGGTACAGATACGCAGTATTTT. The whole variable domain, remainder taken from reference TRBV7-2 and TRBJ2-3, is GAGVSQSPSNKVTEKGKDVELRCDPISGHTALYWYRQSLGQGLEFLIYFQGNSAPDKSGLPSDRFSAERTGGSVSTLTIQRTQQEDSAVYLCASSLKRGSGGTDTQYFGPGTRLTVL.

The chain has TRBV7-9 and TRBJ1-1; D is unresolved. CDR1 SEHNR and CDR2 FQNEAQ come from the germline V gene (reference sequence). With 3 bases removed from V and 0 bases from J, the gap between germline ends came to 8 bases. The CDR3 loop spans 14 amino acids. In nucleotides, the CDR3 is TGTGCCAGCAGCTTCGGGAACTTGAACACTGAAGCTTTCTTT. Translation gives CASSFGNLNTEAFF. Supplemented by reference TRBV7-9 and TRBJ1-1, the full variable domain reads DTGVSQNPRHKITKRGQNVTFRCDPISEHNRLYWYRQTLGQGPEFLTYFQNEAQLEKSRLLSDRFSAERPKGSFSTLEIQRTEQGDSAMYLCASSFGNLNTEAFFGQGTRLTVV.

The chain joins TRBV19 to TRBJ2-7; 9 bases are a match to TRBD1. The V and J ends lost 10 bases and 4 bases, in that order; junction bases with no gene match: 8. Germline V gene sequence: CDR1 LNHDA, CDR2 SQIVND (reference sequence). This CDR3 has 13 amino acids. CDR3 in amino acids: CATTGTGSYEQYF. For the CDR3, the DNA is TGTGCCACCACCGGGACAGGGTCGTACGAGCAGTACTTC.

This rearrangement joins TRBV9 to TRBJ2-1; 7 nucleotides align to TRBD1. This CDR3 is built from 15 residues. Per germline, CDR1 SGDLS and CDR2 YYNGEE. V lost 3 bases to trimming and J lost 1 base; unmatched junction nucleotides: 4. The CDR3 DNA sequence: TGTGCCAGCAGCGCTACAGGGGCATCCTACAATGAGCAGTTCTTC. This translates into CASSATGASYNEQFF.

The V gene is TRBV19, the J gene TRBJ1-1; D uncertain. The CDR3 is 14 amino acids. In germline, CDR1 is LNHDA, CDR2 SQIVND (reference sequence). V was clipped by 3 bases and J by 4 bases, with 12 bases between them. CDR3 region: CASSIGGESTEAFF. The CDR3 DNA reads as TGTGCCAGTAGTATTGGTGGGGAGAGCACTGAAGCTTTCTTT.